The 27 T cell receptor beta chains below were found in one sample sequenced in a study of shared clonotypes between healthy human individuals. TCRdb keeps only in-frame clones here, not all; method: immunoSEQ multiplex PCR. This table holds millions of clones, 85% to 95% found once. Sequencing was performed on naive CD4+ T cells sorted from blood. The subset denotes: CD45RA+ positively selected. The receptors shown here come from a man younger than 35 in good health.

This clone was seen a few times. Other DNA sequences of this sample code for an identical CDR3. V gene TRBV2 combines with J gene TRBJ2-3; 8 bases agree with TRBD2. Germline V lookup: CDR1 SNHLY, CDR2 FYNNEI. The CDR3 extends over 15 amino acids. V lost 4 bases and J lost 2; bases outside the gene matches: 5. CDR3 DNA sequence: TGTGCCAGCAGTGGGCAGCGGGGGAACACAGATACGCAGTATTTT. This translates into CASSGQRGNTDTQYF.

V is TRBV6-1 and J is TRBJ1-6, with a tentative D call TRBD1 (5 bases). Germline loops: CDR1 MNHNS, CDR2 SASEGT. The CDR3 totals 15 residues. The V gene lost 3 bases and the J gene lost 8 bases, with 14 bases spanning the gap. Written as DNA, the CDR3 is TGTGCCAGCAGTGATTCCGGACAAGTATATTCACCCCTCCACTTT. Protein: CASSDSGQVYSPLHF.

The chain recombines TRBV5-4 with TRBJ1-3; D is undetermined. CDR1 SGHNT and CDR2 YYREEE come from the germline V gene (reference sequence). V was trimmed by 1 base and J by 0 bases, leaving 5 bases between them. This CDR3 spans 14 amino acids. The CDR3 DNA reads TGTGCCAGCAGCTTGCGGAACTCTGGAAACACCATATATTTT. Protein sequence: CASSLRNSGNTIYF.

The CDR3 region is CASSRPGTGSYEQYF. In nucleotides, the CDR3 is TGTGCCAGCAGTCGCCCCGGGACAGGCTCCTACGAGCAGTACTTC. The chain joins TRBV5-4 to TRBJ2-7; 8 nucleotides align to TRBD1. Germline CDR1 is SGHNT and CDR2 is YYREEE (reference sequence). V lost 5 bases and J lost 0; bases outside the gene matches: 7. This CDR3 is built from 15 residues.

J is TRBJ1-1 and V is TRBV6-1; the D gene is possibly TRBD1 (6 bases). The CDR3 extends over 13 amino acids. Germline-derived CDR1 and CDR2 are MNHNS and SASEGT. V lost 6 bases to trimming and J lost 2 bases, with 10 bases between them. CDR3 coding DNA: TGTGCCAGCAGGCCGGACAGCAACACTGAAGCTTTCTTT. Residues: CASRPDSNTEAFF.

The rearrangement links TRBV6-6 to TRBJ1-4; D gene unclear. Deletions cut 6 bases from V and 7 bases from J, with 9 bases between. Germline lookup yields CDR1 MNHNY and CDR2 SVGAGI (reference sequence). The length of the CDR3 is 12 residues. The CDR3 protein is CASRGNAEKLFF. Written as DNA, the CDR3 is TGTGCCAGCAGGGGGAATGCTGAAAAACTGTTTTTT.

V gene TRBV18 combines with J gene TRBJ2-7; 9 nucleotides align to TRBD2. Germline-derived CDR1 and CDR2 are KGHSH and LQKENI. V shed 3 bases, J shed 4 bases, and the junction held 4 bases outside the gene matches. The CDR3 covers 14 residues. Here the CDR3 DNA reads TGTGCCAGCTCACCGCGGGGGGGCGCGTACGAGCAGTACTTC. Encoded protein: CASSPRGGAYEQYF.

The V call is TRBV7-6, the J call TRBJ2-7; D might be TRBD1 (5 bases). The CDR3 contains 14 residues. V lost 5 bases to trimming and J lost 6 bases, with 17 bases between them. Looked up from germline, CDR1 is SGHVS and CDR2 is FNYEAQ. DNA of the CDR3: TGTGCCAGCAGCGAGCTGGGGCCCTACGGCGAGCAGTACTTC. Translating it yields CASSELGPYGEQYF.

This sequence joins TRBV4-2 and TRBJ2-7; 8 bases align to TRBD2. CDR3 size: 17 residues. CDR1 and CDR2 (germline): LGHNA, YNFKEQ. With V trimmed by 0 bases and J by 7 bases, 14 bases remained unmatched. This CDR3 reads CASSQEVSGTRKLEQYF. DNA of the CDR3: TGTGCCAGCAGCCAAGAGGTTAGCGGGACACGTAAGTTGGAGCAGTACTTC.

The CDR3 here is CASSPLRDHTDTQYF. In nucleotides, the CDR3 is TGTGCCAGCAGTCCTTTGAGGGACCACACAGATACGCAGTATTTT. This chain uses TRBV27 with TRBJ2-3, with D perhaps assigned TRBD1 or TRBD2 (5 bases each). Germline CDR1 is MNHEY and CDR2 is SMNVEV (reference sequence). Trimming removed 5 bases at V and 2 bases at J, with 14 bases between. The CDR3 is 15 amino acids.

This rearrangement joins TRBV18 to TRBJ2-7; D is tentatively TRBD1 or TRBD2 (5 bases each). The V gene's germline CDR1 is KGHSH and CDR2 LQKENI. Deletions cut 3 bases from V and 5 bases from J, with 11 bases between. This CDR3 contains 13 residues. CDR3: CASSPGTDDEQYF. In DNA, the CDR3 is TGTGCCAGCTCACCGGGGACCGATGACGAGCAGTACTTC.

The V call is TRBV7-2, the J call TRBJ1-4; the D gene is possibly TRBD1 (6 bases). Germline values: CDR1 SGHTA, CDR2 FQGNSA. The CDR3 covers 15 residues. Trimming cost V 3 bases and J 7 bases, with 15 bases left between them. CDR3 sequence: CASSFPTGLREKLFF. DNA of the CDR3: TGTGCCAGCAGCTTCCCGACAGGACTACGTGAAAAACTGTTTTTT.

V is TRBV2 and J is TRBJ1-6; no definite D call. The CDR3 runs 13 residues. The V gene lost 6 bases and the J gene lost 7 bases, with 10 bases spanning the gap. Germline CDR1 SNHLY, CDR2 FYNNEI. The CDR3 loop reads CASRVDWNSPLHF. The CDR3 DNA reads as TGTGCCAGCAGGGTTGACTGGAATTCACCCCTCCACTTT.

V gene TRBV28 combines with J gene TRBJ2-7; TRBD2 aligns across 8 bases. In germline, CDR1 is MDHEN, CDR2 SYDVKM. V lost 1 base, J lost 7 bases, and 9 bases stayed unmatched. The CDR3 is made up of 15 amino acids. CDR3 nucleotides: TGTGCCAGCAGTTTATTAACCAGCGGGGGATTTGAGCAGTACTTC. Its translation: CASSLLTSGGFEQYF.

A single count supports this clone. The V and J genes are TRBV6-6 and TRBJ2-2; 8 bases map to TRBD1. The CDR3 totals 15 residues. Trimming cost V 6 bases and J 3 bases; bases outside gene matches: 6. In germline, CDR1 is MNHNY, CDR2 SVGAGI (reference sequence). CDR3 sequence: CASSMDRVDTGELFF. Written as DNA, the CDR3 is TGTGCCAGCAGCATGGACAGGGTGGACACCGGGGAGCTGTTTTTT.

The chain combines TRBV7-2 with TRBJ1-3; tentatively, D is TRBD1 (5 bases). V gave up 5 bases and J gave up 2 bases, with 16 bases separating them. The CDR3 is 16 residues long. Germline CDR1 is SGHTA and CDR2 is FQGNSA. CDR3 amino acids: CASSLGLAGAGNTIYF. The CDR3 coding sequence is TGTGCCAGCAGCCTAGGGCTTGCGGGGGCTGGAAACACCATATATTTT.

This clone was seen a single time. J is TRBJ2-3 and V is TRBV28, with D perhaps TRBD2 (5 bases). From germline, CDR1 is MDHEN and CDR2 SYDVKM. The germline V and J ends were trimmed by 7 bases and 2 bases, with 22 bases remaining between them. The CDR3 is 17 residues long. The CDR3 loop reads CASTLTGFRPLTDTQYF. The DNA for the CDR3 is TGTGCCAGCACCCTCACGGGGTTCCGACCCCTCACAGATACGCAGTATTTT. Full variable domain (rest looked up from reference TRBV28 and TRBJ2-3): DVKVTQSSRYLVKRTGEKVFLECVQDMDHENMFWYRQDPGLGLRLIYFSYDVKMKEKGDIPEGYSVSREKKERFSLILESASTNQTSMYLCASTLTGFRPLTDTQYFGPGTRLTVL.

This clone is a singleton in its sample. V gene TRBV5-6 combines with J gene TRBJ1-1; D is possibly TRBD1 (5 bases). The germline V and J ends were trimmed by 4 bases and 0 bases, with 10 bases remaining between them. CDR1 is SGHDT, CDR2 YYEEEE, per germline. The CDR3 covers 14 residues. The CDR3 DNA reads as TGTGCCAGCAGCATAAGGGGTCTGAACACTGAAGCTTTCTTT. Its protein product is CASSIRGLNTEAFF.

The genes are TRBV28 and TRBJ1-6; no firm D call. Germline CDR1 and CDR2: MDHEN and SYDVKM. Trimming left V 6 bases short and J 7 bases short, with 16 bases between. The CDR3 has 15 residues. The CDR3 is CASRTSSVRNSPLHF. Written as DNA, the CDR3 is TGTGCCAGCAGGACCTCTAGCGTTAGGAATTCACCCCTCCACTTT.

CDR3 sequence reads: CATRSGGSYNSPLHF. The CDR3 nucleotides are TGTGCCACCCGATCGGGAGGCTCCTATAATTCACCCCTCCACTTT. This chain joins TRBV6-1 and TRBJ1-6; D remains ambiguous. Germline lookup yields CDR1 MNHNS and CDR2 SASEGT. Between the trimmed V and J ends, which lost 10 bases and 0 bases, there was a span of 13 bases. The CDR3 loop spans 15 amino acids.

The rearrangement links TRBV13 to TRBJ2-1; TRBD2 matches at 15 bases. Losses at the gene ends were 5 bases for V and 8 bases for J; bases not matched to a gene: 10. Germline CDR1 is PRHDT and CDR2 is FYEKMQ (reference sequence). The CDR3 loop spans 17 amino acids. The CDR3 coding sequence is TGTGCCAGCAGCCCGAGAGGGACTAGCGGGAGGAATGATGAGCAGTTCTTC. Amino acids: CASSPRGTSGRNDEQFF.

This chain links TRBV30 with TRBJ2-7; 8 bases are a match to TRBD1. This CDR3 is built from 16 residues. The germline V gene encodes CDR1 GTSNPN and CDR2 SVGIG (reference sequence). With V trimmed by 3 bases and J by 4 bases, 14 bases remained unmatched. The CDR3 loop reads CAWSSSDRGTVYEQYF. The CDR3 region has the DNA TGTGCCTGGAGCAGTAGCGACAGGGGTACGGTATACGAGCAGTACTTC.

This clone was observed once. The chain has TRBV4-1 and TRBJ1-1, with 7 bases identical to TRBD1. The J segment lost 3 bases and the V segment lost 2 bases, leaving 9 bases of the junction unmatched. The germline V gene encodes CDR1 MGHRA and CDR2 YSYEKL. The CDR3 totals 16 residues. CDR3 loop: CASSQPTGSGYTEAFF. The CDR3 DNA sequence: TGCGCCAGCAGCCAACCGACAGGGTCGGGGTACACTGAAGCTTTCTTT.

V is TRBV9 and J is TRBJ1-1; no reliable D call. The CDR3 is 15 residues long. The V gene lost 0 bases and the J gene lost 1 base, with 10 bases spanning the gap. The germline CDR1 and CDR2 sequences are SGDLS and YYNGEE. This chain's CDR3 is CASSVVRMGNTEAFF. DNA for the CDR3: TGTGCCAGCAGCGTAGTCCGTATGGGGAACACTGAAGCTTTCTTT.

Concerning this clone itself: The same CDR3 arises from other DNA sequences in this sample as well. The chain joins TRBV5-1 to TRBJ1-6; no firm D call. The CDR3 totals 15 residues. V lost 0 bases and J 7 bases, leaving 11 bases between the germline ends. The germline CDR1 and CDR2 sequences are SGHRS and YFSETQ. This CDR3 reads CASSLEGVGNSPLHF. The CDR3 bases are TGCGCCAGCAGCTTGGAGGGAGTTGGGAATTCACCCCTCCACTTT.

The J gene is TRBJ1-3, the V gene TRBV25-1; no definite D call. The CDR3 length is 15 residues. Germline-derived CDR1 and CDR2 are MGHDK and SYGVNS. The germline V and J ends were trimmed by 4 bases and 0 bases, with 10 bases remaining between them. The CDR3 loop is CASSVPGNSGNTIYF. The CDR3 DNA sequence: TGTGCCAGCAGTGTCCCGGGCAACTCTGGAAACACCATATATTTT.

The V gene is TRBV5-6, the J gene TRBJ2-4; unclear D gene. V was clipped by 1 base and J by 3 bases, with 11 bases between them. This CDR3 spans 15 amino acids. In germline, CDR1 is SGHDT, CDR2 YYEEEE. The CDR3 region has the DNA TGTGCCAGCAGCTTGTGGGCAGGTGGCAAAAACATTCAGTACTTC. As protein: CASSLWAGGKNIQYF.